The T cell receptor beta chain under discussion was sequenced for a study of shared clonotypes between healthy human individuals. Recent acute infections and vaccinations were absent in the healthy HIV-negative adult donors. The method was immunoSEQ multiplex PCR; TCRdb's version includes in-frame clones alone and lacks a portion of them. The sample has approximately 2.5 million clones, 85% to 95% seen once. CDR1 SEHNR and CDR2 FQNEAQ come from the germline V gene (reference sequence). Unmatched junction bases numbered 12, after V lost 6 bases and J lost 3 bases. This CDR3 contains 16 residues. With regard to this clone: Its antigen is undetermined.

The study's findings and limits: Richness estimates generally favored naive over memory subsets.

Sequencing was performed on naive CD4+ T cells sorted from blood. Subset denoted: CD45RA+ positively selected. This chain joins TRBV7-9 and TRBJ2-7; 9 nucleotides match TRBD1. This receptor was identified in a man aged 18 to 30 in good health. CDR3 sequence (DNA): TGTGCCAGCAGTGGGACCCCGGGACAGGGAATCTACGAGCAGTACTTC. It is translated as CASSGTPGQGIYEQYF.